Below, 18 T cell receptor beta chains from the same sample are listed, as sequenced in a study of T cell responses to AZD1222 COVID-19 vaccine. Assay: immunoSEQ multiplex PCR; the TCRdb copy retains only in-frame clones and omits some. The sample contains 120,000 or so clones, approximately 90% of which appear only once. The sequences come from peripheral blood, collected on day 0 of AZD1222 vaccination. These receptors were obtained from an adult in good health.

The J gene is TRBJ2-3, the V gene TRBV30; TRBD1 matches at 7 bases. Per germline, CDR1 GTSNPN and CDR2 SVGIG (reference sequence). V shed 2 bases and J 4 bases; nucleotides not matched to a gene: 6. The length of the CDR3 is 14 residues. The CDR3 protein is CAWSRGGQADTQYF. CDR3 bases: TGTGCCTGGAGTCGAGGGGGCCAGGCAGATACGCAGTATTTT.

V and J are TRBV19 and TRBJ2-3, with 10 nucleotides matching TRBD1. V was pared by 4 bases and J by 3 bases, with 1 base of the junction left unmatched. Germline V lookup: CDR1 LNHDA, CDR2 SQIVND (reference sequence). CDR3 length: 14 amino acids. The chain's CDR3 is CASSRQGATDTQYF. The CDR3 DNA follows: TGTGCCAGTAGTAGACAGGGGGCGACAGATACGCAGTATTTT.

The J gene is TRBJ1-4, the V gene TRBV5-1; D gene uncertain. The V gene's germline CDR1 is SGHRS and CDR2 YFSETQ. V lost 1 base to trimming and J lost 5 bases, with 12 bases between them. The CDR3 sequence is 15 residues long. CDR3 DNA sequence: TGCGCCAGCAGCTTGTCCGACGGATTGAATGAAAAACTGTTTTTT. Amino acids: CASSLSDGLNEKLFF.

For the CDR3, the DNA is TGTGCCAGCAGTTCGAACCTAGCGGGGGGGTACAATGAGCAGTTCTTC. Amino acids: CASSSNLAGGYNEQFF. The chain has TRBV6-5 and TRBJ2-1; the match to TRBD2 covers 12 bases. CDR3 length: 16 amino acids. With 4 bases clipped from V and 4 bases from J, the junction kept 5 bases outside the gene matches. Germline-derived CDR1 and CDR2 are MNHEY and SVGAGI.

The gene calls are TRBV19 and TRBJ1-5, with a tentative D call TRBD1 (5 bases). This CDR3 contains 16 residues. Germline V gene sequence: CDR1 LNHDA, CDR2 SQIVND (reference sequence). V lost 5 bases to trimming and J lost 2 bases, with 16 bases between them. The CDR3 here is CASSLARGGGNQPQHF. CDR3 in DNA: TGTGCCAGTAGTCTAGCCCGGGGGGGTGGCAATCAGCCCCAGCATTTT.

V is TRBV11-2 and J is TRBJ2-1, with 8 bases identical to TRBD2. With V trimmed by 8 bases and J by 3 bases, 6 bases remained unmatched. The CDR3 has 14 residues. Germline CDR1 is SGHAT and CDR2 is FQNNGV. As DNA, the CDR3 is TGTGCCAGCGAGGGGCTAGCGGGCTACAATGAGCAGTTCTTC. Its protein is CASEGLAGYNEQFF. Filled out from reference TRBV11-2 and TRBJ2-1, the complete variable domain reads EAGVAQSPRYKIIEKRQSVAFWCNPISGHATLYWYQQILGQGPKLLIQFQNNGVVDDSQLPKDRFSAERLKGVDSTLKIQPAKLEDSAVYLCASEGLAGYNEQFFGPGTRLTVL.

This chain links TRBV6-2 or TRBV6-3 with TRBJ2-3; D gene unclear. The ends were cut back, 2 bases at V and 3 bases at J, with 3 bases in the middle. The CDR3 consists of 12 residues. The V gene's germline CDR1 is MNHEY and CDR2 SVGEGT. The CDR3: CASSYGTDTQYF. CDR3 nucleotides: TGTGCCAGCAGTTACGGGACAGATACGCAGTATTTT.

DNA for the CDR3: TGTGCCAGCATCCTCCCGGGACAGGGAGGGTTTAGCTATGGCTACACCTTC. Protein product: CASILPGQGGFSYGYTF. This sequence joins TRBV2 and TRBJ1-2, with 9 bases lining up with TRBD1. V lost 7 bases, J lost 4 bases, and 16 bases stayed unmatched. This CDR3 contains 17 residues. Looked up from germline, CDR1 is SNHLY and CDR2 is FYNNEI.

This clone was seen a single time. V gene TRBV5-1 combines with J gene TRBJ2-2, with unresolved D. Germline CDR1 reads SGHRS; CDR2 reads YFSETQ. The CDR3 contains 14 residues. V was shortened by 5 bases and J by 3 bases, with 11 bases between the two germline ends. The DNA of the CDR3 is TGCGCCAGCAGACTGGGCGCAGACACCGGGGAGCTGTTTTTT. Translated: CASRLGADTGELFF.

The rearrangement links TRBV3-1 (or the pseudogene TRBV3-2) to TRBJ1-2; D gene uncertain. There are 16 residues in the CDR3. The V end lost 0 bases, the J end lost 3 bases, and 14 bases lay between the germline ends. Germline assignment: CDR1 LGHDT and CDR2 YNNKEL (reference sequence). Written as DNA, the CDR3 is TGTGCCAGCAGCCAAGACTTCGCAGGATCTGACTATGGCTACACCTTC. Amino acids: CASSQDFAGSDYGYTF.

The rearrangement links TRBV9 to TRBJ2-3; D might be TRBD1 (5 bases). Germline CDR1 is SGDLS and CDR2 is YYNGEE. The V and J ends lost 1 base and 1 base respectively, with 10 bases between them. The CDR3 sequence is 15 residues long. The CDR3 bases are TGTGCCAGCAGCGTAAGGGGATACGGCACAGATACGCAGTATTTT. Protein product: CASSVRGYGTDTQYF.

The gene calls are TRBV28 and TRBJ2-3; 7 bases map to TRBD2. CDR3 length equals 17 residues. The junction had 11 bases not matched to a gene; V was cut back by 5 bases and J by 0 bases. Per germline, CDR1 MDHEN and CDR2 SYDVKM. Written as DNA, the CDR3 is TGTGCCAGCAGTCTAACTTCTAGCGGCTCTAGCACAGATACGCAGTATTTT. This encodes CASSLTSSGSSTDTQYF.

The chain combines TRBV7-2 with TRBJ2-1; 9 bases agree with TRBD1. CDR3 length: 14 amino acids. The junction had 7 bases not matched to a gene; V was cut back by 5 bases and J by 8 bases. Germline lookup yields CDR1 SGHTA and CDR2 FQGNSA. The CDR3 spells CASSPGQGWDEQFF. The CDR3 nucleotides are TGTGCCAGCAGCCCAGGACAGGGGTGGGATGAGCAGTTCTTC. Full variable domain (rest looked up from reference TRBV7-2 and TRBJ2-1): GAGVSQSPSNKVTEKGKDVELRCDPISGHTALYWYRQSLGQGLEFLIYFQGNSAPDKSGLPSDRFSAERTGGSVSTLTIQRTQQEDSAVYLCASSPGQGWDEQFFGPGTRLTVL.

The chain joins TRBV6-5 to TRBJ1-1; D not resolved. Between the trimmed V and J ends, which lost 3 bases and 2 bases, there was a span of 4 bases. The CDR3 is made up of 12 amino acids. Per the germline V gene, CDR1 is MNHEY and CDR2 is SVGAGI. As DNA, the CDR3 is TGTGCCAGCAGTTATACTAACACTGAAGCTTTCTTT. It translates to CASSYTNTEAFF.

This chain uses TRBV18 with TRBJ2-7; 9 bases agree with TRBD1. The CDR3 is 17 residues long. Germline V gene data show CDR1 as KGHSH and CDR2 as LQKENI. After removal of 2 bases from V and 4 bases from J, the junction contained 12 bases not matched to a gene. The CDR3 here is CASSPSASGQGGYEQYF. In DNA form, the CDR3 reads TGTGCCAGCTCACCATCCGCTTCGGGACAGGGTGGATACGAGCAGTACTTC.

Comments on this clone: The conserved closing phenylalanine or tryptophan is absent in this CDR3, likely reflecting a read error. Because the CDR3's place on the DNA is in doubt, the DNA is left out and the CDR3 is given as listed by TCRdb. V is TRBV18 and J is TRBJ1-2. From germline, CDR1 is KGHSH and CDR2 LQKENI. The CDR3 region is 10 residues in length, termini included. CDR3 in amino acids: CASSPGRQAL.

There are a few counts of this clone. The chain has TRBV18 and TRBJ1-2, with 12 bases matching TRBD1. The germline V gene encodes CDR1 KGHSH and CDR2 LQKENI. After removal of 5 bases from V and 4 bases from J, the junction contained 5 bases not matched to a gene. CDR3 length: 15 residues. The CDR3 sequence is CASSRDRGHAYGYTF. The CDR3 DNA is TGTGCCAGCTCAAGGGACAGGGGGCATGCCTATGGCTACACCTTC.

This clone showed up just once. The chain has TRBV7-3 and TRBJ2-1; maybe TRBD1 (6 bases). CDR3 length equals 15 residues. The germline gives CDR1 SGHTA, CDR2 FQGTGA. Deletions cut 0 bases from V and 0 bases from J, with 6 bases between. CDR3 residues: CASSLTRGSYNEQFF. The CDR3 bases are TGTGCCAGCAGCTTAACCAGGGGCTCCTACAATGAGCAGTTCTTC.